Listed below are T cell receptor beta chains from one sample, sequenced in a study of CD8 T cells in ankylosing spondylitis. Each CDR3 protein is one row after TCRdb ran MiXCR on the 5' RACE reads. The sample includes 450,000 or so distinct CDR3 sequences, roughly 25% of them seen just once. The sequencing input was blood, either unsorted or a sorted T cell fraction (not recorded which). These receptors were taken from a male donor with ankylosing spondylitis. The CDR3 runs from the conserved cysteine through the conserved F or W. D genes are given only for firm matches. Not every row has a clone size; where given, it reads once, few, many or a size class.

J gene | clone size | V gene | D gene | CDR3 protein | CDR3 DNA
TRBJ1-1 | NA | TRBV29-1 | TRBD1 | CSGGQGVATEAFF | TGCAGCGGAGGACAGGGGGTCGCCACTGAAGCTTTCTTT
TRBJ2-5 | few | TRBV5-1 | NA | CASSRTITIQETQYF | TGCGCCAGCAGCCGGACGATTACTATTCAAGAGACCCAGTACTTC
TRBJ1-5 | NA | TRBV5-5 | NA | CASSLVPRNQPQHF | TGTGCCAGCAGCTTGGTACCGCGCAATCAGCCCCAGCATTTT
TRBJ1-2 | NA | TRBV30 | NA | CACNRGPGGYTF | TGTGCCTGCAATCGGGGGCCCGGGGGCTACACCTTC
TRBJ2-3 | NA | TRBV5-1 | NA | CASSTQGKDTQYF | TGCGCCAGCAGCACGCAGGGCAAGGATACGCAGTATTTT
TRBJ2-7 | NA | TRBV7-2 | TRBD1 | CASSADRGHNEQYF | TGTGCCAGCAGCGCCGACAGGGGGCATAACGAGCAGTACTTC
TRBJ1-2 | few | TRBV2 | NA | CASSDSMPGGYTF | TGTGCCAGCAGTGACTCAATGCCGGGGGGCTACACCTTC
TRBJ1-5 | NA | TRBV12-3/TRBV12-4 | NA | CASTDFQQPQHF | TGTGCCAGCACCGACTTCCAGCAGCCCCAGCATTTT
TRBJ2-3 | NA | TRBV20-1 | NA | CSASRDAMDTQYF | TGCAGTGCCAGTCGGGACGCCATGGATACGCAGTATTTT
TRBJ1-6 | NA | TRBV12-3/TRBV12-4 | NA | CASTLQGSRSPLHF | TGTGCCAGCACCCTACAGGGTTCCAGATCACCCCTCCACTTT
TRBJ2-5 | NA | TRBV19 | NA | CASTTGRGETQYF | TGTGCCAGTACCACCGGCCGGGGGGAGACCCAGTACTTC
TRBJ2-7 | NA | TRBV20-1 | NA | CSAWEGAGGVYEQYF | TGCAGTGCTTGGGAGGGGGCGGGAGGTGTCTACGAGCAGTACTTC
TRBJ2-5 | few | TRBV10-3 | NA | CATSRGDGTVETQYF | TGTGCCACGTCGAGGGGTGACGGAACCGTGGAGACCCAGTACTTC
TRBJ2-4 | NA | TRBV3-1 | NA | CASSLPTGTKNIQYF | TGTGCCAGCAGCCTTCCCACCGGAACAAAAAACATTCAGTACTTC
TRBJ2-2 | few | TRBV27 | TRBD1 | CASSSWDRGQVGELFF | TGTGCCAGCAGTTCTTGGGACAGGGGGCAAGTCGGGGAGCTGTTTTTT
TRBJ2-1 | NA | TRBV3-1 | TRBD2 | CASSQEGGRASFYEQFF | TGTGCCAGCAGCCAAGAAGGCGGGAGGGCCTCTTTCTATGAGCAGTTCTTC
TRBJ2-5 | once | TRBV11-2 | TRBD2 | CASSLLAARRDRGPLAQYF | TGTGCCAGCAGCTTGCTAGCGGCAAGGAGAGACCGGGGTCCTTTGGCCCAGTACTTC
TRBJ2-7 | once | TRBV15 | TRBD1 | CATSRVDRGLRGTYEQYF | TGTGCCACCAGCAGAGTAGACAGGGGGCTTCGGGGAACCTACGAGCAGTACTTC
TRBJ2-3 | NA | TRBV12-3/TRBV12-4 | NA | CASSLRGGLGTNTQYF | TGTGCCAGCAGTCTCCGGGGTGGTCTAGGCACAAATACGCAGTATTTT
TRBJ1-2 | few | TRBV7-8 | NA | CASSLSLNGGYTF | TGTGCCAGCAGCTTAAGTCTAAACGGCGGCTACACCTTC
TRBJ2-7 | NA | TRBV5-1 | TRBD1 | CASRRDRSTYEQYF | TGCGCCAGCAGGAGGGACAGATCTACCTACGAGCAGTACTTC
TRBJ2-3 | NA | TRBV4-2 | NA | CASSQDQSTPSSTDTQYF | TGTGCCAGCAGCCAAGATCAATCGACTCCTTCTAGCACAGATACGCAGTATTTT
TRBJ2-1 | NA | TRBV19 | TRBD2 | CASSNPGLAENEGSYNEQFF | TGTGCCAGTAGTAACCCCGGACTAGCCGAGAACGAGGGCTCCTACAATGAGCAGTTCTTC
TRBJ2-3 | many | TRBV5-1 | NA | CASSFNPLGTDTQYF | TGCGCCAGCAGTTTTAACCCACTCGGCACAGATACGCAGTATTTT
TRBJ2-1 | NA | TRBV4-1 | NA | CASSQGNKFGFYNEQFF | TGCGCCAGCAGCCAAGGAAATAAGTTCGGTTTCTACAATGAGCAGTTCTTC
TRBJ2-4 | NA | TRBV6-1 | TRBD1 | CASSRQGAMTGNIQYF | TGTGCCAGCAGTCGACAGGGGGCGATGACCGGAAACATTCAGTACTTC
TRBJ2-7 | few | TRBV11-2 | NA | CASSLDLGLVEQYF | TGTGCCAGCAGCTTAGATTTGGGATTGGTCGAGCAGTACTTC
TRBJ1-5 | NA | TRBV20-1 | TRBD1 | CSAMAGGRQPQHF | TGCAGTGCTATGGCAGGGGGCAGGCAGCCCCAGCATTTT
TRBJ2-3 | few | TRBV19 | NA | CASSIRVVGGNPTDTQYF | TGTGCCAGTAGTATCAGGGTCGTCGGCGGGAACCCCACAGATACGCAGTATTTT
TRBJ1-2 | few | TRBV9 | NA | CASSPQQGDSGYTF | TGTGCCAGCAGCCCCCAACAGGGAGATTCTGGCTACACCTTC
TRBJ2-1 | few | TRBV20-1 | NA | CSARMNDEQFF | TGCAGTGCTAGAATGAACGATGAGCAGTTCTTC
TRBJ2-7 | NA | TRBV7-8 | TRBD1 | CASSLGLGQEAYEQYF | TGTGCCAGCAGCTTAGGTCTGGGACAGGAGGCCTACGAGCAGTACTTC
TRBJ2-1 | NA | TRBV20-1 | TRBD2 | CGARSRLAGVYNEQFF | TGCGGTGCTAGATCACGCCTAGCGGGCGTCTACAATGAGCAGTTCTTC
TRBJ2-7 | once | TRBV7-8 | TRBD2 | CASSLASGRPYEQYF | TGTGCCAGCAGCTTAGCTAGCGGGAGGCCCTACGAGCAGTACTTC
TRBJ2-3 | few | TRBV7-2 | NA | CASSLGPAGSTDTQYF | TGTGCCAGCAGCTTAGGTCCCGCGGGATCCACAGATACGCAGTATTTT
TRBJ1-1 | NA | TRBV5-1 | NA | CASSLASGWLNTEAFF | TGCGCCAGCAGCTTGGCCTCAGGGTGGTTGAACACTGAAGCTTTCTTT
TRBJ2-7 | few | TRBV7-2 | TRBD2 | CASSPTSGSNYEQYF | TGTGCCAGCAGCCCAACTAGCGGGAGCAACTACGAGCAGTACTTC
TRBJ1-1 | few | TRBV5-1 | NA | CASSFKGGNTEAFF | TGCGCCAGCAGCTTTAAGGGAGGGAACACTGAAGCTTTCTTT
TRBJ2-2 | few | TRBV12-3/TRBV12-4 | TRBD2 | CASSLTSGRPGTGELFF | TGTGCCAGCAGTTTGACTAGCGGGAGGCCTGGGACCGGGGAGCTGTTTTTT
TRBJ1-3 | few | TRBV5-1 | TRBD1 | CASSLAGGPGNTIYF | TGCGCCAGCAGCTTGGCAGGGGGGCCTGGAAACACCATATATTTT
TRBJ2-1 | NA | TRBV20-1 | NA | CSASPQGWNEQFF | TGCAGTGCTAGTCCGCAGGGGTGGAATGAGCAGTTCTTC
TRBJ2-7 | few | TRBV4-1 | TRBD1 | CASSQEQGAGYEQYF | TGCGCCAGCAGCCAAGAACAGGGGGCTGGGTACGAGCAGTACTTC
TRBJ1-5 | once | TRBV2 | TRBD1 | CASSTDRGNQPQHF | TGTGCCAGCAGTACCGACAGGGGTAATCAGCCCCAGCATTTT
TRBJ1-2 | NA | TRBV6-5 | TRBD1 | CASSSSDRGLYGYTF | TGTGCCAGCAGTTCAAGCGACAGGGGCCTCTATGGCTACACCTTC
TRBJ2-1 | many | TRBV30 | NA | CACQRSYNEQFF | TGTGCCTGCCAGCGGAGCTACAATGAGCAGTTCTTC
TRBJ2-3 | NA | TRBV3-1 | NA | CASSQDGQGSTDTQYF | TGTGCCAGCAGCCAAGATGGTCAGGGAAGCACAGATACGCAGTATTTT
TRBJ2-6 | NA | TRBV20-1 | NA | CSASPGGPSGANVLTF | TGCAGTGCTAGTCCAGGTGGGCCCTCTGGGGCCAACGTCCTGACTTTC
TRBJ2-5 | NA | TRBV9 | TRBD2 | CASSKPGLAGVETQYF | TGTGCCAGCAGCAAACCGGGACTAGCGGGAGTAGAGACCCAGTACTTC
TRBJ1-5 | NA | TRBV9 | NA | CASSVGQYNQPQHF | TGTGCCAGCAGCGTAGGACAGTACAATCAGCCCCAGCATTTT
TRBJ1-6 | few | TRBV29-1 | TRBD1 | CSYRAGGGSPLHF | TGCAGCTACCGAGCAGGGGGAGGTTCACCCCTCCACTTT
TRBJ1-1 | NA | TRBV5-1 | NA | CASSFLGQTNTEAFF | TGCGCCAGCAGCTTTCTGGGGCAAACGAACACTGAAGCTTTCTTT
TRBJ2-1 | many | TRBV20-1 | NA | CSAERSYNEQFF | TGCAGTGCGGAACGGTCCTACAATGAGCAGTTCTTC
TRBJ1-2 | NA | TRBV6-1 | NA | CASSAPDARALLYGYTF | TGTGCCAGCAGTGCTCCGGATGCTCGAGCCCTACTCTATGGCTACACCTTC
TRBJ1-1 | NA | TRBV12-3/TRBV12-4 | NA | CASSFLTDTEAFF | TGTGCCAGCAGTTTCCTGACGGACACTGAAGCTTTCTTT